The sequence of this T cell receptor (beta chain) was determined in a study of identical twins. Germline CDR1 MNHEY, CDR2 SMNVEV (reference sequence). The CDR3 consists of 16 residues. Trimming removed 5 bases from V and 1 base from J; junction bases left unmatched: 7. This clonotype was counted only a few times. What it recognizes is unknown. Points from the study as a whole: A lower insertion count was a feature of abundant cord blood beta clonotypes, with no such feature in memory repertoires.

A universal primer site arose from template switching, and cDNA bore unique molecular identifiers. Each CDR3 protein gets one entry after TCRdb re-called the 5' RACE reads with MiXCR. Altogether over 600,000 distinct CDR3 sequences are present, 21% being singletons, with the ten largest covering 4.3%. This sample was also put to use in a study of T cells expressing NK-cell markers. As that report states: Seven of the eight sequenced donors were HCMV-seropositive; one was seronegative. Specificity for HCMV among expanded NKG2C+ T cell clones was not established.

This sequence originates from a woman aged 18-29 years in good health. This chain joins TRBV27 and TRBJ2-1; 8 nucleotides line up with TRBD2. The sequenced sample was PBMCs. The CDR3 reads CASSTPSGPSYNEQFF. CDR3 DNA: TGTGCCAGCAGTACCCCTAGCGGGCCTTCCTACAATGAGCAGTTCTTC.